The rows below give T cell receptor beta chains drawn from one sample of a study of patients and donors after allogeneic stem cell transplantation. TCRdb reprocessed the RT-PCR reads via MiXCR and lists one record per CDR3 protein. In the table there are approximately 27,000 distinct CDR3 sequences, over 7% of which are singletons. The sample consisted of blood, either unsorted or a sorted T cell fraction (not recorded which). The receptors were sampled from a human donor who was either an allogeneic HSCT recipient or a stem cell or donor lymphocyte infusion donor (not recorded which). It is not recorded whose cells these are; they may come from a transplant donor. The CDR3 runs from the conserved cysteine through the conserved F or W. Each record gives: CDR3 protein, CDR3 DNA, J gene, clone size, D gene, V gene. D genes are given only for firm matches. Size is stated for part of the rows, as once, few or many counts, or as a class when the clone is expanded.

CDR3: CASSADRDRRQAFF
DNA: TGTGCCAGCAGTGCCGACCGGGACCGCCGGCAAGCTTTCTTT
J: TRBJ1-1
size: many
D: NA
V: TRBV6-1

CDR3: CASSPAGGGYTF
DNA: TGTGCCAGCAGCCCGGCGGGGGGTGGCTACACCTTC
J: TRBJ1-2
size: few
D: NA
V: TRBV7-9

CDR3: CASSLAAGQPQHF
DNA: TGTGCCAGCAGCTTAGCGGCAGGTCAGCCCCAGCATTTT
J: TRBJ1-5
size: many
D: NA
V: TRBV7-8

CDR3: CASSAGQGFEAFF
DNA: TGTGCCAGCAGCGCCGGACAGGGATTTGAAGCTTTCTTT
J: TRBJ1-1
size: many
D: TRBD1
V: TRBV7-9

CDR3: CASSATTNEQFF
DNA: TGTGCCAGCAGCGCAACTACTAATGAGCAGTTCTTC
J: TRBJ2-1
size: few
D: NA
V: TRBV7-9

CDR3: CASKYGQGFLGGYTF
DNA: TGTGCCAGCAAATATGGACAGGGGTTTTTAGGTGGCTACACCTTC
J: TRBJ1-2
size: NA
D: TRBD1
V: TRBV7-9

CDR3: CASSHGLAGGPGELFF
DNA: TGTGCCAGCAGCCATGGACTAGCGGGGGGCCCCGGGGAGCTGTTTTTT
J: TRBJ2-2
size: many
D: TRBD2
V: TRBV4-2

CDR3: CSVEDLRLSGPSGYTF
DNA: TGCAGCGTTGAAGATCTTCGACTAAGTGGCCCGTCTGGCTACACCTTC
J: TRBJ1-2
size: few
D: NA
V: TRBV29-1

CDR3: CASSPRTASYEQYF
DNA: TGTGCCAGCAGCCCGCGGACAGCCTCCTACGAGCAGTACTTC
J: TRBJ2-7
size: many
D: NA
V: TRBV9

CDR3: CASSLNPQENTEAFF
DNA: TGCGCCAGCAGCCTCAACCCTCAGGAGAACACTGAAGCTTTCTTT
J: TRBJ1-1
size: NA
D: NA
V: TRBV4-1

CDR3: CASSLFEGNQPQHF
DNA: TGTGCCAGCAGCTTGTTCGAGGGCAATCAGCCCCAGCATTTT
J: TRBJ1-5
size: NA
D: NA
V: TRBV5-5

CDR3: CASSQRTGRSSYNSPLHF
DNA: TGTGCCAGCAGCCAAAGGACAGGCAGAAGCTCCTATAATTCACCCCTCCACTTT
J: TRBJ1-6
size: few
D: TRBD1
V: TRBV5-6

CDR3: CASSYPGRPLYF
DNA: TGTGCCAGCAGTTACCCGGGAAGGCCTCTATATTTT
J: TRBJ2-3
size: many
D: NA
V: TRBV6-2/TRBV6-3

CDR3: CASRSKPGRTKETQYF
DNA: TGTGCCAGCAGATCAAAACCGGGACGGACTAAAGAGACCCAGTACTTC
J: TRBJ2-5
size: many
D: NA
V: TRBV7-9

CDR3: CASNTVDYGYTF
DNA: TGTGCCAGCAACACGGTTGACTATGGCTACACCTTC
J: TRBJ1-2
size: many
D: NA
V: TRBV5-6

CDR3: CASSRPRGSSTDTQYF
DNA: TGTGCCAGCAGCCGCCCCAGGGGGTCTAGCACAGATACGCAGTATTTT
J: TRBJ2-3
size: NA
D: TRBD1
V: TRBV28

CDR3: CASSRGTGAPRSYGYTF
DNA: TGTGCCAGCTCACGGGGGACAGGGGCCCCCAGGAGCTATGGCTACACCTTC
J: TRBJ1-2
size: few
D: TRBD1
V: TRBV18

CDR3: CASSFSSYNEQFF
DNA: TGTGCCAGCAGCTTTAGCTCCTACAATGAGCAGTTCTTC
J: TRBJ2-1
size: many
D: NA
V: TRBV11-2

CDR3: CASSLGGLTYEQYF
DNA: TGTGCCAGCAGCTTAGGAGGGCTCACCTACGAGCAGTACTTC
J: TRBJ2-7
size: NA
D: NA
V: TRBV7-9

CDR3: CASSLTSGRAGELFF
DNA: TGTGCCAGCAGCCTGACTAGCGGGAGGGCCGGGGAGCTGTTTTTT
J: TRBJ2-2
size: NA
D: TRBD2
V: TRBV6-1